The 2 T cell receptor beta chains below all came from one sample that was sequenced in a study of early T cells in non-severe SARS-CoV-2 infection. In TCRdb, the 5' RACE reads were re-called with MiXCR into one record per CDR3 protein. This table holds fewer than 100,000 distinct CDR3 sequences, around 11% found once. The sequenced material came from whole blood. These receptors were collected from an adult who was a healthcare worker with PCR-confirmed SARS-CoV-2 infection or an uninfected control (not recorded which).

This clonotype appeared many times. This rearrangement joins TRBV20-1 to TRBJ2-3; 8 nucleotides agree with TRBD1. This CDR3 region has 16 residues. In germline, CDR1 is DFQATT, CDR2 SNEGSKA (reference sequence). V lost 2 bases and J lost 0; bases outside the gene matches: 7. The CDR3: CSARLSTGGSTDTQYF. The CDR3 region has the DNA TGCAGTGCTAGATTATCTACAGGGGGGAGCACAGATACGCAGTATTTT.

This clonotype was picked up many times. CDR3 DNA: TGTGCTAGTGGTTTCCTCACAGGGGGAGATACGCAGTATTTT. This encodes CASGFLTGGDTQYF. This chain joins TRBV12-5 and TRBJ2-3, with TRBD1 identical over 8 bases. CDR1 and CDR2 (germline): LGHNT, FRNRAP. V shed 3 bases and J 5 bases; nucleotides not matched to a gene: 4. CDR3 size: 14 residues.